The next 17 T cell receptor beta chains were all read from a single sample in a study of blood T cell repertoires in COVID-19. This table comes from immunoSEQ multiplex PCR, and its TCRdb copy is limited to in-frame clones, with some not included. The sample includes 95,000 to 120,000 clones, 70% to 90% of them seen just once. The source material was peripheral blood. Receptors were obtained from a man aged 40-50 years with acute or convalescent COVID-19.

This chain uses TRBV7-3 with TRBJ2-5, with 9 bases aligning to TRBD1. V was clipped by 0 bases and J by 4 bases; unmatched bases: 6. Per the germline V gene, CDR1 is SGHTA and CDR2 is FQGTGA. The CDR3 consists of 16 residues. The CDR3 sequence is CASSLTVTGGGETQYF. The CDR3 nucleotides read TGTGCCAGCAGCTTAACCGTGACAGGGGGAGGAGAGACCCAGTACTTC.

Details on this clone: Other DNA sequences in the same sample also yield this CDR3. The J gene is TRBJ1-6, the V gene TRBV19; 7 bases line up with TRBD1. Germline-derived CDR1 and CDR2 are LNHDA and SQIVND (reference sequence). The V segment lost 6 bases and the J segment 6 bases; nucleotides outside the gene matches: 2. The CDR3 covers 13 residues. The CDR3 reads CASSGTANSPLHF. The CDR3 DNA sequence: TGTGCCAGTAGCGGGACAGCTAATTCACCCCTCCACTTT.

The rearrangement links TRBV6-5 to TRBJ1-3; 9 bases are shared with TRBD1. The V and J ends lost 2 bases and 8 bases, in that order; junction bases with no gene match: 7. In germline, CDR1 is MNHEY, CDR2 SVGAGI. The CDR3 is made up of 15 amino acids. The CDR3 loop reads CASSYRGTGSDTIYF. The CDR3 DNA is TGTGCCAGCAGTTACAGGGGGACAGGGTCCGACACCATATATTTT.

V usage is TRBV24-1 and J usage is TRBJ1-5, with a weak D call TRBD1 (5 bases). V was cut by 2 bases and J by 5 bases, with 9 bases left in between. CDR1 is KGHDR and CDR2 is SFDVKD in the germline V gene. This CDR3 is 14 amino acids long. The CDR3 bases are TGTGCCACCAGTGATTCGCAGGGTTATCAGCCCCAGCATTTT. Its translation is CATSDSQGYQPQHF.

The rearrangement links TRBV7-9 to TRBJ1-6; D may be TRBD1 (5 bases). This CDR3 comprises 14 residues. The V and J ends lost 1 base and 7 bases respectively, with 8 bases between them. Looked up from germline, CDR1 is SEHNR and CDR2 is FQNEAQ (reference sequence). CDR3 residues: CASSLEQVNSPLHF. CDR3 nucleotides: TGTGCCAGCAGCTTAGAACAGGTCAATTCACCCCTCCACTTT.

The rearrangement uses TRBV5-1 and TRBJ1-1, with 7 bases fitting TRBD1. Germline V gene lookup returns CDR1 SGHRS and CDR2 YFSETQ. The CDR3 loop spans 14 amino acids. V lost 1 base, J lost 4 bases, and 4 bases stayed unmatched. In DNA form, the CDR3 reads TGCGCCAGCAGCTTGCAGGGGGGAATCACTGAAGCTTTCTTT. Protein product: CASSLQGGITEAFF. Full variable domain (remainder filled in from reference TRBV5-1 and TRBJ1-1): KAGVTQTPRYLIKTRGQQVTLSCSPISGHRSVSWYQQTPGQGLQFLFEYFSETQRNKGNFPGRFSGRQFSNSRSEMNVSTLELGDSALYLCASSLQGGITEAFFGQGTRLTVV.

This chain links TRBV23-1 with TRBJ2-4; the D gene is possibly TRBD1 (5 bases). TRBV23-1 is identified as an open reading frame with a role that is uncertain. Between the trimmed V and J ends, which lost 7 bases and 1 base, there was a span of 11 bases. CDR3 size: 14 residues. CDR3 sequence reads: CASTQGMAKNIQYF. In DNA, the CDR3 is TGCGCCAGCACGCAGGGTATGGCCAAAAACATTCAGTACTTC.

This rearrangement joins TRBV10-3 to TRBJ1-1; 9 nucleotides match TRBD1. J lost 4 bases, V lost 11 bases, and 14 bases had no gene match. This CDR3 has 15 residues. The germline CDR1 and CDR2 sequences are ENHRY and SYGVKD. The CDR3 sequence: CAAGKRGQGITEAFF. CDR3 bases: TGTGCCGCGGGAAAGCGGGGACAGGGCATCACTGAAGCTTTCTTT.

A few counts support this clone. The chain is built from TRBV19 and TRBJ2-2; 7 nucleotides agree with TRBD1. CDR1 and CDR2 from the germline V gene are LNHDA and SQIVND (reference sequence). The J segment lost 0 bases and the V segment lost 1 base, leaving 5 bases of the junction unmatched. This CDR3 contains 17 residues. The DNA of the CDR3 is TGTGCCAGTAGTATAGGGACAGGCCGAGCGAACACCGGGGAGCTGTTTTTT. It codes for CASSIGTGRANTGELFF.

The chain joins TRBV19 to TRBJ1-2; TRBD1 might be the D (6 bases). Trimming left V 0 bases short and J 8 bases short, with 19 bases between. Germline CDR1 LNHDA, CDR2 SQIVND (reference sequence). The CDR3 extends over 16 amino acids. CDR3 nucleotide sequence: TGTGCCAGTAGTATAGATCTGTCAGGGGCGGTGAGGGGCTACACCTTC. This translates into CASSIDLSGAVRGYTF.

The CDR3: CASSQHLDNSYEQYF. The CDR3 coding sequence is TGCGCCAGCAGCCAACATTTGGACAACTCCTACGAGCAGTACTTC. The chain couples TRBV4-1 to TRBJ2-7; maybe TRBD1 (5 bases). CDR1 MGHRA and CDR2 YSYEKL come from the germline V gene. The CDR3 covers 15 residues. Deletions cut 2 bases from V and 0 bases from J, with 11 bases between.

This clone was counted a single time. The chain carries TRBV19 and TRBJ2-3, with D possibly TRBD2 on 6 matching bases. There are 15 residues in the CDR3. Trimming cost V 5 bases and J 3 bases, with 15 bases left between them. CDR1 and CDR2 (germline): LNHDA, SQIVND (reference sequence). CDR3 region: CASSPRLEGTDTQYF. The CDR3 DNA is TGTGCCAGTAGTCCCCGACTAGAAGGGACAGATACGCAGTATTTT.

V gene TRBV5-1 combines with J gene TRBJ1-6; the match to TRBD1 covers 9 bases. The CDR3 has 17 amino acids. Germline V gene data show CDR1 as SGHRS and CDR2 as YFSETQ. With V trimmed by 2 bases and J by 7 bases, 10 bases remained unmatched. The CDR3 is CASSFEGTGLKNSPLHF. DNA of the CDR3: TGCGCCAGCAGCTTTGAAGGGACAGGGCTTAAAAATTCACCCCTCCACTTT.

This chain connects TRBV2 to TRBJ1-5; 7 positions match TRBD1. Germline assignment: CDR1 SNHLY and CDR2 FYNNEI. Trimming cost V 4 bases and J 6 bases; bases outside gene matches: 3. The CDR3 covers 13 residues. CDR3 DNA sequence: TGTGCCAGCAGTGGACAGGGAACTCAGCCCCAGCATTTT. Encoded protein: CASSGQGTQPQHF.

The rearrangement joins TRBV7-2 to TRBJ2-3; the D gene is possibly TRBD1 (5 bases). This CDR3 is 14 amino acids long. CDR1 and CDR2 (germline): SGHTA, FQGNSA. Trimming shortened V by 1 base and J by 4 bases, and 9 bases separated the two germline ends. The CDR3 sequence: CASSLGSRADTQYF. The CDR3 DNA follows: TGTGCCAGCAGCTTAGGGAGCAGGGCAGATACGCAGTATTTT. Full variable domain (rest looked up from reference TRBV7-2 and TRBJ2-3): GAGVSQSPSNKVTEKGKDVELRCDPISGHTALYWYRQSLGQGLEFLIYFQGNSAPDKSGLPSDRFSAERTGGSVSTLTIQRTQQEDSAVYLCASSLGSRADTQYFGPGTRLTVL.

The V and J genes are TRBV7-5 and TRBJ2-5; no DNA check was done on the table's D call, TRBD2. TRBV7-5 has pseudogene status. The CDR3 runs to 16 residues. Here the CDR3 reads CVRSSRTSGVQETQYF. CDR3 coding DNA: TGTGTCAGAAGCTCGAGGACTAGCGGGGTCCAAGAGACCCAGTACTTC.

The chain has TRBV24-1 and TRBJ2-3; 8 nucleotides match TRBD1. Germline CDR1 is KGHDR and CDR2 is SFDVKD. V trimming: 4 bases; J trimming: 4 bases; junction bases outside the gene matches: 0. The length of the CDR3 is 13 residues. This chain's CDR3 is CATSETGADTQYF. Here the CDR3 DNA reads TGTGCCACCAGTGAGACAGGGGCAGATACGCAGTATTTT.